This record concerns one T cell receptor (beta chain) sequence. Its cognate antigen is unknown. TCRdb re-called the reads through MiXCR, storing one row per CDR3 protein. This sample has 160,000 or so distinct CDR3 sequences; 20% to 30% occur once, and the top ten carry roughly 9.8%. The CDR3 runs to 14 residues. V was cut by 5 bases and J by 7 bases, with 15 bases left in between. CDR1 and CDR2 from the germline V gene are SGHDT and YYEEEE. The sample is drawn from a study of T cell repertoires in cytomegalovirus infection. About the research overall: Public TCR beta signatures provided an indication of both CMV infection and a matching HLA type. Study observations and caveats: Cumulative public TCR beta family frequency identified CMV carriers with the relevant HLA. Predominance within the ex vivo response was attributable to HLA-C-restricted CMV-specific TCR beta clonotypes.

This chain connects TRBV5-6 to TRBJ2-2, with TRBD2 as a possible D gene (6 bases). Sequenced material: PBMCs. The clonotype was recovered from a human donor in good health (CMV status not recorded). Some clones in this sample may be carry-over from other donors' samples. This CDR3 reads CASREGSGYGELFF. The DNA of the CDR3 is TGTGCCAGCAGGGAGGGGTCAGGGTACGGGGAGCTGTTTTTT.